This TCR beta chain derives from a study of T cells in Graves' hyperthyroidism and ophthalmopathy. Of note for this clonotype: Antigen unknown.

The V gene lost 7 bases and the J gene lost 1 base, with 10 bases spanning the gap. The length of the CDR3 is 12 residues. Germline V gives CDR1 SQVTM, CDR2 ANQGSEA. Uncontrolled infections, other autoimmune diseases, pregnancy or lactation led to exclusion of patients. Diagnostic decisions used clinical symptoms, serum thyroxine and TRAb, thyroid ultrasound and orbital computed tomography. It was RNA transcripts that yielded the amplified TCR beta CDR3 regions. TCR CDR3 regions were first amplified by RT-PCR with HTBI primers. Each CDR3 protein gets one entry after TCRdb re-called the multiplex PCR reads with MiXCR. The top ten hold about 20% of the sample, which has 550,000 to 600,000 distinct CDR3 sequences, 46% seen once. Findings and limits, study-wide: Blood samples included most of the expanded thyroid clonotypes exceeding 0.001. Ophthalmopathy, as predicted by the model, came a median about six months after the prediction.

This receptor was taken from an adult woman with Graves' disease, either hyperthyroidism or ophthalmopathy (not recorded which). The chain uses TRBV29-1 and TRBJ1-1, with D perhaps matching TRBD1 (5 bases). The sample comprised peripheral blood or thyroid tissue (not recorded which). CDR3 region: CSAERGNTEAFF. The DNA of the CDR3 is TGCAGCGCCGAGAGGGGGAACACTGAAGCTTTCTTT.